A single sample gave rise to the 26 T cell receptor beta chains below, sequenced in a study of T cells in Graves' hyperthyroidism and ophthalmopathy. The investigators amplified TCR beta CDR3 regions from RNA transcripts. The HTBI primer set served for first-round RT-PCR of the TCR CDR3. Via MiXCR, TCRdb re-called the multiplex PCR reads, giving one row per CDR3 protein. The sample lists some 510,000 distinct CDR3 sequences, less than 25% occurring once. Sequencing was performed on blood. The receptors originated from a man aged 18 to 30 with Graves' hyperthyroidism.

The table lists this clonotype with many counts. This rearrangement joins TRBV19 to TRBJ2-5; unclear D gene. Germline CDR1 reads LNHDA; CDR2 reads SQIVND (reference sequence). Trimming removed 7 bases from V and 4 bases from J, with 13 bases in between. This CDR3 comprises 13 residues. The CDR3 protein is CASTGSRRETQYF. The CDR3 DNA reads TGTGCCAGTACCGGGTCTAGGCGAGAGACCCAGTACTTC.

This clonotype occurred once. An end of the junction does not agree with germline; a read error may underlie this. The chain combines TRBV4-1 with TRBJ1-1; D not resolved. This CDR3 comprises 15 residues. The germline V gene has CDR1 MGHRA and CDR2 YSYEKL. The DNA for the CDR3 is TGCGCCAGCAGCCAAGATGTTTTGGATGGCACTGAAGCTCTCTTT. It is translated as CASSQDVLDGTEALF.

The V call is TRBV7-9, the J call TRBJ2-5; D ambiguous. V was cut by 3 bases and J by 5 bases, with 16 bases left in between. CDR3 length equals 15 residues. Germline assignment: CDR1 SEHNR and CDR2 FQNEAQ (reference sequence). The CDR3 nucleotides read TGTGCCAGCAGCTTCTCCGTAAGGTATTTGGAGACCCAGTACTTC. Amino acids: CASSFSVRYLETQYF.

This clonotype was counted a few times. This chain uses TRBV6-2 or TRBV6-3 with TRBJ2-5, with 8 bases aligning to TRBD1. The CDR3 spans 18 residues. CDR1 is MNHEY, CDR2 SVGEGT, per germline. With V trimmed by 5 bases and J by 0 bases, 14 bases remained unmatched. This CDR3 is CASSKHPGQDPYQETQYF. The CDR3 coding sequence is TGTGCCAGCAGTAAACACCCGGGACAGGACCCGTACCAAGAGACCCAGTACTTC.

The table lists this clonotype with many counts. The chain has TRBV5-6 and TRBJ2-5, with TRBD1 as a possible D gene (7 bases). Germline loops: CDR1 SGHDT, CDR2 YYEEEE. The CDR3 loop spans 13 amino acids. V gave up 7 bases and J gave up 4 bases, with 14 bases separating them. The CDR3 here is CASQGGGGETQYF. CDR3 DNA sequence: TGTGCCAGCCAGGGGGGTGGTGGAGAGACCCAGTACTTC.

This clonotype has more than one count but fewer than ten. Being one base from a much bigger clone, this may be a read error. The chain links TRBV7-8 to TRBJ2-5; possible D gene TRBD2, 6 bases. The germline V gene encodes CDR1 SGHVS and CDR2 FQNEAQ. CDR3 length: 14 residues. CDR3 sequence (DNA): TGTGCCAGCAGCTCCCCTGGGAGGCAAGAGACCCAGGACTTC. This encodes CASSSPGRQETQDF.

The genes are TRBV6-1 and TRBJ1-1; 8 bases match TRBD1. Germline values: CDR1 MNHNS, CDR2 SASEGT. J was trimmed by 11 bases and V by 5 bases; bases with no gene match: 16. The CDR3 runs to 15 residues. The CDR3 sequence: CASSPQEPGGGSAFF. Written as DNA, the CDR3 is TGTGCCAGCAGTCCCCAGGAGCCAGGGGGCGGCTCGGCTTTCTTT.

Concerning this clonotype itself: One base away lies a much larger clone, so this may be a sequencing read error. The chain couples TRBV28 to TRBJ1-1, with a weak D call TRBD1 (5 bases). Germline V gene sequence: CDR1 MDHEN, CDR2 SYDVKM. The CDR3 covers 14 residues. This chain's CDR3 is CASSDLNSDTEACF. In DNA, the CDR3 is TGTGCCAGCAGCGACCTAAACTCGGACACTGAAGCTTGCTTT.

The CDR3 sequence: CASSLTRDSVKTQYF. The CDR3 bases are TGTGCCAGCAGCCTTACTCGGGACTCTGTAAAGACCCAGTACTTC. The V call is TRBV7-2, the J call TRBJ2-5, with TRBD2 as a possible D gene (6 bases). V lost 5 bases to trimming and J lost 6 bases, with 19 bases between them. The CDR3 loop spans 15 amino acids. Germline CDR1 is SGHTA and CDR2 is FQGNSA.

In this sample, this clonotype turned up many times. The chain employs TRBV6-5 and TRBJ2-7, with D perhaps TRBD1 or TRBD2 (5 bases each). The germline V gene encodes CDR1 MNHEY and CDR2 SVGAGI. V was clipped by 9 bases and J by 1 base, with 19 bases between them. CDR3 size: 15 residues. The CDR3 region is CARKGIGTESYEQYF. CDR3 bases: TGTGCCAGAAAGGGGATCGGGACGGAGTCCTACGAGCAGTACTTC.

The rearrangement links TRBV9 to TRBJ2-7; the D call may be TRBD1 or TRBD2 (6 bases each). Germline values: CDR1 SGDLS, CDR2 YYNGEE. Trimming took off 2 bases at V and 10 bases at J, with 16 bases between the two ends. The CDR3 has 13 residues. The CDR3 sequence: CASSVLPIGGQYF. In nucleotides, the CDR3 is TGTGCCAGCAGCGTCCTGCCGATCGGGGGCCAGTACTTC.

This clonotype has a count of ten or more. V gene TRBV3-1 combines with J gene TRBJ1-1, with D unclear. The ends were cut back, 3 bases at V and 8 bases at J, with 7 bases in the middle. Germline CDR1 is LGHDT and CDR2 is YNNKEL (reference sequence). The CDR3 is made up of 11 amino acids. In DNA form, the CDR3 reads TGTGCCAGCAGCCACCTCGGGGAAGCTTTCTTT. This encodes CASSHLGEAFF.

This clonotype was detected ten times or more. This chain links TRBV12-3 or TRBV12-4 with TRBJ2-6, with D uncertain. The CDR3 is 13 residues long. Trimming removed 8 bases from V and 2 bases from J, with 7 bases in between. CDR3 loop: CASSPAGANVLTF. The CDR3 bases are TGTGCCAGCTCCCCCGCTGGGGCCAACGTCCTGACTTTC.

At least ten counts were recorded for this clonotype. The J gene is TRBJ2-5, the V gene TRBV30; 9 positions agree with TRBD2. Trimming at V came to 5 bases and at J to 4 bases, leaving 8 bases not matched to a gene. This CDR3 has 14 residues. Germline V gene lookup returns CDR1 GTSNPN and CDR2 SVGIG (reference sequence). The CDR3 sequence: CAWRGSGGSETQYF. The DNA of the CDR3 is TGTGCCTGGCGCGGTAGCGGGGGCTCAGAGACCCAGTACTTC. Filled out from reference TRBV30 and TRBJ2-5, the complete variable domain reads SQTIHQWPATLVQPVGSPLSLECTVEGTSNPNLYWYRQAAGRGLQLLFYSVGIGQISSEVPQNLSASRPQDRQFILSSKKLLLSDSGFYLCAWRGSGGSETQYFGPGTRLLVL.

This chain links TRBV5-1 with TRBJ2-7; D remains unclear. Trimming took off 0 bases at V and 2 bases at J, with 12 bases between the two ends. Germline lookup yields CDR1 SGHRS and CDR2 YFSETQ. CDR3 size: 15 residues. The CDR3 DNA reads as TGCGCCAGCAGCTTGGAGGAGAATGGAGCCTACGAGCAGTACTTC. It codes for CASSLEENGAYEQYF.

This clonotype was detected many times. J is TRBJ2-2 and V is TRBV19; TRBD2 matches 12 bases. Trimming cost V 5 bases and J 5 bases; bases outside gene matches: 3. From germline, CDR1 is LNHDA and CDR2 SQIVND (reference sequence). The CDR3 runs 15 residues. The CDR3 is CASSELAGGTGELFF. CDR3 DNA: TGTGCCAGTAGTGAACTAGCGGGGGGAACCGGGGAGCTGTTTTTT. The full variable domain, its missing parts supplied by reference TRBV19 and TRBJ2-2, is DGGITQSPKYLFRKEGQNVTLSCEQNLNHDAMYWYRQDPGQGLRLIYYSQIVNDFQKGDIAEGYSVSREKKESFPLTVTSAQKNPTAFYLCASSELAGGTGELFFGEGSRLTVL.

This clonotype was counted at least ten times. The gene calls are TRBV6-1 and TRBJ1-5, with no clear D. The length of the CDR3 is 13 residues. V was clipped by 7 bases and J by 7 bases, with 14 bases between them. Per the germline V gene, CDR1 is MNHNS and CDR2 is SASEGT. The CDR3 sequence is CASNAGLGQPQHF. The CDR3 DNA follows: TGTGCCAGCAATGCGGGGTTAGGGCAGCCCCAGCATTTT.

This clonotype was counted many times. The chain joins TRBV2 to TRBJ1-1, with D uncertain. There are 11 residues in the CDR3. V was cut by 8 bases and J by 1 base, with 5 bases left in between. CDR1 is SNHLY, CDR2 FYNNEI, per germline. This chain's CDR3 is CASLGNTEAFF. The CDR3 nucleotides are TGTGCCAGCCTTGGGAACACTGAAGCTTTCTTT.

Many counts were recorded for this clonotype. V and J are TRBV12-3 or TRBV12-4 and TRBJ1-2; no firm D call. The CDR3 extends over 14 amino acids. V dropped 5 bases and J dropped 5 bases, with 15 bases sitting between them. CDR3: CASSLSDGFYGYTF. CDR3 nucleotide sequence: TGTGCCAGCAGTCTTTCGGACGGCTTTTATGGCTACACCTTC.

CDR3 sequence: CASSLQGLGEAFF. The DNA of the CDR3 is TGCGCCAGCAGCTTACAGGGCCTAGGTGAAGCTTTCTTT. The V and J genes are TRBV5-1 and TRBJ1-1, with D perhaps matching TRBD1 (6 bases). V was clipped by 2 bases and J by 7 bases, with 12 bases between them. CDR1 and CDR2 (germline): SGHRS, YFSETQ. This CDR3 is 13 amino acids long.

This clonotype was observed many times. The rearrangement links TRBV7-9 to TRBJ2-5; D not resolved. V was cut by 1 base and J by 9 bases, with 9 bases left in between. CDR3 length equals 12 residues. Germline assignment: CDR1 SEHNR and CDR2 FQNEAQ (reference sequence). This CDR3 is CASSLVGGAQYF. The CDR3 DNA is TGTGCCAGCAGCTTAGTAGGTGGGGCCCAGTACTTC.

This clonotype was detected ten times or more. The V and J genes are TRBV19 and TRBJ2-2, with no clear D. V shed 3 bases and J shed 10 bases, with 9 bases lying between them. The V gene's germline CDR1 is LNHDA and CDR2 SQIVND (reference sequence). The CDR3 extends over 12 amino acids. CDR3 region: CASSIYPEELFF. For the CDR3, the DNA is TGTGCCAGTAGTATCTATCCAGAGGAGCTGTTTTTT.

This clonotype occurred many times. The chain joins TRBV6-1 to TRBJ2-7; 10 bases align to TRBD2. Trimming removed 4 bases from V and 7 bases from J; junction bases left unmatched: 7. This CDR3 is 14 amino acids long. Germline CDR1 reads MNHNS; CDR2 reads SASEGT. CDR3 DNA sequence: TGTGCCAGCAGTGTACCGGGACTAGCGTGGGAGCAGTACTTC. This encodes CASSVPGLAWEQYF.

The chain combines TRBV28 with TRBJ2-5; 8 bases align to TRBD2. Germline V gene data show CDR1 as MDHEN and CDR2 as SYDVKM. Trimming at V came to 6 bases and at J to 9 bases, leaving 12 bases not matched to a gene. The CDR3 loop spans 14 amino acids. For the CDR3, the DNA is TGTGCCAGCAGCGGGGGGGGGTCCGTCGAGGCCCAGTACTTC. Translation: CASSGGGSVEAQYF.

This clonotype was seen ten or more times. The chain has TRBV28 and TRBJ1-1; 7 positions match TRBD1. The CDR3 contains 15 residues. Germline loops: CDR1 MDHEN, CDR2 SYDVKM. The J segment lost 0 bases and the V segment lost 3 bases, leaving 4 bases of the junction unmatched. In DNA, the CDR3 is TGTGCCAGCAGTTTTAGGGACAGAATGAACACTGAAGCTTTCTTT. This codes for CASSFRDRMNTEAFF.

This clonotype has ten or more counts. The V and J genes are TRBV19 and TRBJ1-5, with D possibly being TRBD1 (5 bases). From germline, CDR1 is LNHDA and CDR2 SQIVND (reference sequence). V dropped 11 bases and J dropped 2 bases, with 16 bases sitting between them. This CDR3 comprises 14 residues. The CDR3 here is CAPETAIRNQPQHF. CDR3 DNA sequence: TGTGCCCCCGAGACAGCTATACGCAATCAGCCCCAGCATTTT.